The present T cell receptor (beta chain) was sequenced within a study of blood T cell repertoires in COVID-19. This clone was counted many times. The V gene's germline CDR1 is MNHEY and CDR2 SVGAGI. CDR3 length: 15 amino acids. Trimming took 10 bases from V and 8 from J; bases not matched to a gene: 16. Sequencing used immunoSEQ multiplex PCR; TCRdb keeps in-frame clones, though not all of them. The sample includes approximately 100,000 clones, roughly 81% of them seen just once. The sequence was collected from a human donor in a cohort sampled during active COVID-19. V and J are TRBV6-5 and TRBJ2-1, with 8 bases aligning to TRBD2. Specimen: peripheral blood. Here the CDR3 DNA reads TGTGCCACCATGAACTCGGGACTAGTTAACCATGAGCAGTTCTTC. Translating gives CATMNSGLVNHEQFF.